This T cell receptor (beta chain) comes out of a study of T cell clonotyping in hematopoietic cell transplantation. Notes on the study in general: CD4 and CD8 repertoire contributions could not be separated without sorting. After transplant, recipient diversity fell while pathologically expanded clonotypes grew through day 180.

Concerning this clone: Its target is not known.

Recipient blood drawn about 28 days pretransplant and days 30, 100, 180 after. Sequencing used immunoSEQ multiplex PCR; TCRdb keeps in-frame clones, though not all of them. Among some 10,000 clones listed, around half were seen once. Germline lookup yields CDR1 MGHRA and CDR2 YSYEKL. Trimming removed 4 bases from V and 8 bases from J, with 14 bases in between. The CDR3 is made up of 13 amino acids. The chain carries TRBV4-1 and TRBJ1-1, with D perhaps TRBD1 (5 bases). This clonotype was obtained from a female patient aged 45-65 years who had an allogeneic stem cell transplant from an unrelated donor, so the T cells may come from the graft donor. Some clones in this sample may be carry-over from other donors' samples. The starting material was peripheral blood mononuclear cells, obtained 100 days after allogeneic stem cell transplant. The CDR3 DNA is TGCGCCAGCAGCCCCAGGGAGTTGAGAGAAGCTTTCTTT. This encodes CASSPRELREAFF.